Presented here are 16 T cell receptor beta chains from one specimen sequenced in a study of molecular identifiers for immune sequencing clone quantification (dated 2018 in TCRdb). Preparation of the library involved PCR. Sequencing used an Illumina HiSeq 4000. Through fastp at Q25 and MiXCR, TCRdb rebuilt clones from the public reads, retaining in-frame beta chains. Each entry merges the rows of one CDR3 protein and shows their most common DNA and genes. The table for this sample lists under 15,000 distinct CDR3 sequences; 15% to 20% of them were counted only once. The leading ten clones occupy about 1.7% of the sample. Sequencing used naive CD8+ T cells from blood, with Jurkat cell RNA spiked in. Interpreted using the paper, the cell subset or site label stands for: FACS-sorted CD8+CD4-CCR7+CD45RA+ naive T cells. These receptors all come from a human donor in good health. Some libraries in this study had Jurkat cell RNA spiked in.

This clonotype has ten or more counts. This chain connects TRBV4-1 to TRBJ1-6; D may be TRBD1 (6 bases). Germline values: CDR1 MGHRA, CDR2 YSYEKL. Trimming left V 2 bases short and J 7 bases short, with 15 bases between. The CDR3 consists of 16 residues. DNA for the CDR3: TGCGCCAGCAGCCAACGTCAGGGGACCTTCAATTCACCCCTCCACTTT. Its protein product is CASSQRQGTFNSPLHF.

This clonotype showed up many times. V usage is TRBV7-9 and J usage is TRBJ2-7, with D possibly called TRBD1 or TRBD2 (5 bases each). Germline values: CDR1 SEHNR, CDR2 FQNEAQ (reference sequence). The CDR3 loop spans 11 amino acids. V was trimmed by 5 bases and J by 6 bases, leaving 8 bases between them. The CDR3 DNA reads TGTGCCAGCAGCAACGGGGCCGAGCAGTACTTC. Its protein product is CASSNGAEQYF.

The sample holds many counts of this clonotype. The gene calls are TRBV6-1 and TRBJ2-3; perhaps D is TRBD1 or TRBD2 (5 bases each). V was clipped by 1 base and J by 8 bases, with 19 bases between them. Germline V CDR1 and CDR2: MNHNS, SASEGT. There are 16 residues in the CDR3. CDR3 coding DNA: TGTGCCAGCAGTGAAGAAAAGGGACGGGAAATTGCTACGCAGTATTTT. Protein sequence: CASSEEKGREIATQYF.

As to this clonotype: A much bigger clone sits one base away, suggesting this may be a read error. CDR3 coding DNA: TGTGCCAGCAGTGATACCGGACTAGCGGGAGTTAACCTTGGAAGGCAGTTCTTC. Protein product: CASSDTGLAGVNLGRQFF. The J gene is TRBJ2-1, the V gene TRBV25-1, with TRBD2 matching 13 bases. CDR3 length equals 18 residues. The V segment lost 3 bases and the J segment 12 bases; nucleotides outside the gene matches: 17. From germline, CDR1 is MGHDK and CDR2 SYGVNS.

The rearrangement joins TRBV20-1 to TRBJ2-1; TRBD2 matches 14 bases. The CDR3 length is 20 residues. V lost 1 base, J lost 1 base, and 12 bases stayed unmatched. CDR1 is DFQATT and CDR2 is SNEGSKA in the germline V gene (reference sequence). In nucleotides, the CDR3 is TGCAGTGCTAGAGGGTCAAAGACTAGCGGGAGGGCCAATTCCTACAATGAGCAGTTCTTC. Translation: CSARGSKTSGRANSYNEQFF.

In its sample, this clonotype ranks as medium-sized. The chain carries TRBV19 and TRBJ2-1; D unresolved. V was trimmed by 10 bases and J by 0 bases, leaving 10 bases between them. Germline V gene data show CDR1 as LNHDA and CDR2 as SQIVND (reference sequence). The CDR3 has 13 amino acids. The CDR3 reads CATSPSSYNEQFF. The DNA for the CDR3 is TGTGCCACCAGCCCTAGCTCCTACAATGAGCAGTTCTTC.

This clonotype was found many times. The V gene is TRBV24-1, the J gene TRBJ2-7; possible D gene TRBD1, 6 bases. The CDR3 covers 14 residues. Germline V gene sequence: CDR1 KGHDR, CDR2 SFDVKD. With 3 bases removed from V and 5 bases from J, the gap between germline ends came to 13 bases. The CDR3 DNA reads TGTGCCACCAGTGATAATAACAGGGCCGACGAGCAGTACTTC. Translation gives CATSDNNRADEQYF.

This clonotype was seen only a few times. The chain joins TRBV7-6 to TRBJ2-2, with 9 bases matching TRBD2. Unmatched junction bases numbered 11, after V lost 5 bases and J lost 7 bases. The CDR3 runs 16 residues. CDR1 and CDR2 (germline): SGHVS, FNYEAQ. In DNA form, the CDR3 reads TGTGCCAGCAGCCCGGGACTAGCCAGCTCAATCGGGGAGCTGTTTTTT. This encodes CASSPGLASSIGELFF.

This clonotype was observed many times. The genes are TRBV12-3 or TRBV12-4 and TRBJ2-2; tentatively, D is TRBD1 (6 bases). The CDR3 runs 13 residues. The germline V and J ends were trimmed by 6 bases and 2 bases, with 7 bases remaining between them. CDR3 sequence: CASRTGNTGELFF. Here the CDR3 DNA reads TGTGCCAGCAGGACAGGAAACACCGGGGAGCTGTTTTTT.

The genes are TRBV27 and TRBJ2-7, with D unclear. The germline gives CDR1 MNHEY, CDR2 SMNVEV (reference sequence). CDR3 length: 14 residues. V lost 1 base, J lost 0 bases, and 7 bases lay in between. CDR3 coding DNA: TGTGCCAGCAGTTTATGGGCTACCTCCTACGAGCAGTACTTC. Translation: CASSLWATSYEQYF.

This clonotype appeared a few times. A much larger clone lies one base from this, so it may be a read error. This chain links TRBV27 with TRBJ2-3; no reliable D call. V lost 3 bases and J lost 6, with 16 bases in between. This CDR3 region has 15 residues. Germline V lookup: CDR1 MNHEY, CDR2 SMNVEV (reference sequence). This chain's CDR3 is CASSFGTGRFDTQYF. The CDR3 DNA is TGTGCCAGCAGTTTCGGCACGGGTCGTTTTGATACGCAGTATTTT.

This clonotype occurred many times. CDR3 coding DNA: TGTGCCAGCAGTCGACTTGGACCCAAAAACATTCAGTACTTC. It specifies CASSRLGPKNIQYF. The chain joins TRBV27 to TRBJ2-4; D not resolved. CDR3 length: 14 amino acids. Trimming stripped 5 bases from V and 2 bases from J, with 10 bases between. Germline-derived CDR1 and CDR2 are MNHEY and SMNVEV (reference sequence).

This clonotype is judged medium-sized. This chain connects TRBV7-3 to TRBJ2-3; the match to TRBD2 covers 7 bases. V was pared by 1 base and J by 0 bases, with 16 bases of the junction left unmatched. Germline V gene lookup returns CDR1 SGHTA and CDR2 FQGTGA. This CDR3 has 20 residues. CDR3 region: CASSLSPQASGPPSTDTQYF. The CDR3 coding sequence is TGTGCCAGCAGCTTAAGTCCCCAGGCTAGCGGACCCCCTAGCACAGATACGCAGTATTTT.

Relative to its sample, this clonotype is medium-sized. The rearrangement joins TRBV27 to TRBJ1-5; 8 bases align to TRBD1. This CDR3 comprises 15 residues. V lost 4 bases to trimming and J lost 4 bases; unmatched junction nucleotides: 6. Per germline, CDR1 MNHEY and CDR2 SMNVEV (reference sequence). The CDR3 nucleotides are TGTGCCAGCAGTTCCTACGGGACAGGAAATCAGCCCCAGCATTTT. This codes for CASSSYGTGNQPQHF.

By sample fraction, this clonotype is medium-sized (0.01 to 0.1%). The chain links TRBV4-1 to TRBJ2-2; TRBD2 agrees at 11 bases. V lost 5 bases, J lost 2 bases, and 7 bases stayed unmatched. This CDR3 comprises 17 residues. CDR1 and CDR2 (germline): MGHRA, YSYEKL. CDR3 DNA sequence: TGCGCCAGCAGCATTCTAGCGGGAGGCCCAAACACCGGGGAGCTGTTTTTT. Translating it yields CASSILAGGPNTGELFF.

Details on this clonotype: A much larger clone differs from this one at a single base, so this may be a read error. The chain links TRBV27 to TRBJ1-4, with a weak D call TRBD1 (6 bases). The germline CDR1 and CDR2 sequences are MNHEY and SMNVEV (reference sequence). Between the trimmed V and J ends, which lost 6 bases and 7 bases, there was a span of 18 bases. This CDR3 has 15 amino acids. CDR3 sequence (DNA): TGTGCCAGCAGGAGTACGTCAGGGGTTGGTGAAAAACTGTTTTTT. This encodes CASRSTSGVGEKLFF.